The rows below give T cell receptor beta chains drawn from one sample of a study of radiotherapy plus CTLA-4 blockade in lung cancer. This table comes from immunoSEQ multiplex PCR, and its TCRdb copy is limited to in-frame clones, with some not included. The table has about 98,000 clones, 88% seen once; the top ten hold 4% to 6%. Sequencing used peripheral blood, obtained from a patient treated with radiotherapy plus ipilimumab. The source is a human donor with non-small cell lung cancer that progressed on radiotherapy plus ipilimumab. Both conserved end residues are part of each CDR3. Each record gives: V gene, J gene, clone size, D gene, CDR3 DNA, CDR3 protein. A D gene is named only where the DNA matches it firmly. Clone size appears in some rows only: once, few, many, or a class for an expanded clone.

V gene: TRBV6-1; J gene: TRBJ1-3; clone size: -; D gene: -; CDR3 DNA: TGTGCCAGCAGGGAGACAGGATCTGGAAACACCATATATTTT; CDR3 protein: CASRETGSGNTIYF
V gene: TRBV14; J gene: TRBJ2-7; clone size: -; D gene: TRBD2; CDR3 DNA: TGTGCCAGCAGCTCTTCAACTAGCGCCTACTCCTACGAGCAGTACTTC; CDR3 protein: CASSSSTSAYSYEQYF
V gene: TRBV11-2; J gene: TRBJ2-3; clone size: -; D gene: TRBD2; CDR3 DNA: TGTGCCAGCAGCGAAACTAGCGGAAGCACAGATACGCAGTATTTT; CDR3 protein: CASSETSGSTDTQYF
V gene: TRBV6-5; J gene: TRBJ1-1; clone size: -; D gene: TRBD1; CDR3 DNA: TGTGCCAGCAGGCACAGGGGTAGTCAGAACACTGAAGCTTTCTTT; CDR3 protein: CASRHRGSQNTEAFF
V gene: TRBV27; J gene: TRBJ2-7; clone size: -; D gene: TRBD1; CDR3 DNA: TGTGCCAGCGGGCTGGGACAGCCCTACGAGCAGTACTTC; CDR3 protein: CASGLGQPYEQYF
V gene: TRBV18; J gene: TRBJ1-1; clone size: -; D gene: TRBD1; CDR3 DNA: TGTGCCAGCTCGCTTACAGGGGGTGGGACTGAAGCTTTCTTT; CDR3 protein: CASSLTGGGTEAFF
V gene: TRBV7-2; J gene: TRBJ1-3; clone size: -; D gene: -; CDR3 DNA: TGTGCCAGCAGCTTAAGCCTGGGCATGGCTGGAAACACCATATATTTT; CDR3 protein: CASSLSLGMAGNTIYF
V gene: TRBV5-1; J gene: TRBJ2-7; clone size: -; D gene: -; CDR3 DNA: TGCGCCAGCAGCTTGGCAAGAGGTTCCTACGAGCAGTACTTC; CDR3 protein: CASSLARGSYEQYF
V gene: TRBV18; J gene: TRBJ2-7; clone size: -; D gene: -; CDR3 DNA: TGTGCCAGCTCACCATTTCCAGGACCCTCCTACGAGCAGTACTTC; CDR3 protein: CASSPFPGPSYEQYF
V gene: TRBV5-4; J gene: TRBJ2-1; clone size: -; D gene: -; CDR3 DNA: TGTGCCAGCAGCTCTGGACTGAGGGATGAGCAGTTCTTC; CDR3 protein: CASSSGLRDEQFF
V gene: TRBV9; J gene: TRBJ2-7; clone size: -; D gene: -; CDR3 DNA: TGTGCCAGCAGCCCCGACGTCTCCTACGAGCAGTACTTC; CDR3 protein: CASSPDVSYEQYF
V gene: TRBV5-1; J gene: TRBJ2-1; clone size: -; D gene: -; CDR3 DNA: TGCGCCAGCAGCTTGGAACTCCAGTACAATGAGCAGTTCTTC; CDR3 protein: CASSLELQYNEQFF
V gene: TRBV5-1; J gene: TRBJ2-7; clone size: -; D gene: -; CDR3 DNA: TGCGCCAGCAGCTTGTTGGGGGTCTCCTACGAGCAGTACTTC; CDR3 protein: CASSLLGVSYEQYF
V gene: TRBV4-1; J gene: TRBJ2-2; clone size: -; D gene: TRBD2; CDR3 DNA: TGCGCCAGCAGCTTCCATCTAGCGGGATTGAACACCGGGGAGCTGTTTTTT; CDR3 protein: CASSFHLAGLNTGELFF
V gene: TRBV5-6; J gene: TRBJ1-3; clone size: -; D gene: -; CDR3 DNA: TGTGCCAGCAGCTTGGAGGCCAGATTCTCTGGAAACACCATATATTTT; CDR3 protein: CASSLEARFSGNTIYF
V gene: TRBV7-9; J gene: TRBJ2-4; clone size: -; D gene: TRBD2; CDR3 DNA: TGTGCCAGCACCCCGGTCATGAGGCCTAGCGGGAGCCCGTTTAACATTCAGTACTTC; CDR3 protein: CASTPVMRPSGSPFNIQYF
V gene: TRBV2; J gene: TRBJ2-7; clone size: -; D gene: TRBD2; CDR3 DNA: TGTGCCAGCAGGGACGCGGCGGGACTAGCGAGCTACGAGCAGTACTTC; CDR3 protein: CASRDAAGLASYEQYF
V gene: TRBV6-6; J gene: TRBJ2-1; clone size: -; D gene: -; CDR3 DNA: TGTGCCAGCAGACTCCGCTTAGACAATGAGCAGTTCTTC; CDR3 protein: CASRLRLDNEQFF
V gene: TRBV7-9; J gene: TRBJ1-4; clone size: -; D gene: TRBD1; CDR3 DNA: TGTGCCAGCAGCTTGGGGCAGGGGGCTGAAAAACTGTTTTTT; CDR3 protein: CASSLGQGAEKLFF
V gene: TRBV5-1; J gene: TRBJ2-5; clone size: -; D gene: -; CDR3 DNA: TGCGCCAGCAGCCCCGGGACTCAAGAGACCCAGTACTTC; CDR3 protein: CASSPGTQETQYF
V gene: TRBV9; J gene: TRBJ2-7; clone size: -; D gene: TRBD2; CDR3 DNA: TGTGCCAGCAGCTCCACGGGAGGGGGTGAGCAGTACTTC; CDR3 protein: CASSSTGGGEQYF
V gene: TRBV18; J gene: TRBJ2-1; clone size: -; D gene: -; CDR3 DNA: TGTGCCAGCTCAGCTCTGAATGAGCAGTTCTTC; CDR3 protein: CASSALNEQFF
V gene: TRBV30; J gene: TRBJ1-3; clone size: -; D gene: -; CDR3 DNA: TGTGCCTGTACTACCGAAGGACGTGGAAACACCATATATTTT; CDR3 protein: CACTTEGRGNTIYF
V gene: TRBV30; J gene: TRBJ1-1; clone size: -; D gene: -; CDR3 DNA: TGTGCCTGGAGTACCCGGAAGGCTGAAGCTTTCTTT; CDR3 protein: CAWSTRKAEAFF
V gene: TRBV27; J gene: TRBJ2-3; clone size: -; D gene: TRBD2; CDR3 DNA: TGTGCCAGCAGCCCCCGGACTAGCGGGAGGGCCCCAGATACGCAGTATTTT; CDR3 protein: CASSPRTSGRAPDTQYF
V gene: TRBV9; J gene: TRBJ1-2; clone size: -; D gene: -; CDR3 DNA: TGTGCCAGCACCCCGGGAGGGGACAACTATGGCTACACCTTC; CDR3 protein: CASTPGGDNYGYTF
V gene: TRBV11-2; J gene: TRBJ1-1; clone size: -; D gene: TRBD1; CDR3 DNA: TGTGCCAGCAATCTCGGGACAGGGGCGAGGACTGAAGCTTTCTTT; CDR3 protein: CASNLGTGARTEAFF
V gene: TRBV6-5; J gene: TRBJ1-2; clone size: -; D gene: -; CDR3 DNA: TGTGCCAGCAGCCCAGATACTAACTATGGCTACACCTTC; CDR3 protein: CASSPDTNYGYTF
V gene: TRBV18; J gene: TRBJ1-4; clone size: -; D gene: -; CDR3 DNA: TGTGCCAGCTCACCGGACTTACGAGATGAAAAACTGTTTTTT; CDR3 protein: CASSPDLRDEKLFF
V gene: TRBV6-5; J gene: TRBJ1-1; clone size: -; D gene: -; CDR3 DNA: TGTGCCAGCAGTGGAGAGAGTCACCTAAAAGCTTTCTTT; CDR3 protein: CASSGESHLKAFF
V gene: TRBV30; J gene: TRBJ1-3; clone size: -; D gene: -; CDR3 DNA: TGTGCCTGGAGTCGTACAGGGAGCTCTGGAAACACCATATATTTT; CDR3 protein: CAWSRTGSSGNTIYF
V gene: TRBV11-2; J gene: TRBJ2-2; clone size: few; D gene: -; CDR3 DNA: TGTGCCAGCAGCTTAGATGGTCGCGGCGCGAACACCGGGGAGCTGTTTTTT; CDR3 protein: CASSLDGRGANTGELFF
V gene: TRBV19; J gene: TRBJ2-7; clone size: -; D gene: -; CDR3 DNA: TGTGCCAGTAGTATGTCGGCCGTCTCCTACGAGCAGTACTTC; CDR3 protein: CASSMSAVSYEQYF
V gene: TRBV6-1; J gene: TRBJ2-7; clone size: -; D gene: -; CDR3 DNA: TGTGCCAGCAGCCAACAGCTTAGGGCCTCCTACGAGCAGTACTTC; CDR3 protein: CASSQQLRASYEQYF
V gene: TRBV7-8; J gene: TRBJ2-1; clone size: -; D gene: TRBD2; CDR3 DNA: TGTGCCAGCAGCTTAAGAACTAGCGGGAGCGGTGAGCAGTTCTTC; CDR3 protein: CASSLRTSGSGEQFF
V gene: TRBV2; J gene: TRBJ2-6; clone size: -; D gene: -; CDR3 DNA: TGTGCCAGCACAGGGGACTCTGGGGCCAACGTCCTGACTTTC; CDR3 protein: CASTGDSGANVLTF
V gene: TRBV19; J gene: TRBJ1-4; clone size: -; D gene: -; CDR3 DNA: TGTGCCAGTAGTATCCCCGGGAGGCCGAGTGAAAAACTGTTTTTT; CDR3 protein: CASSIPGRPSEKLFF
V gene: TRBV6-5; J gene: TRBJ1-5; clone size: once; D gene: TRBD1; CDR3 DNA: TGTGCCAGCAGTTATGGACAGGGTCGGAATCAGCCCCAGCATTTT; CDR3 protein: CASSYGQGRNQPQHF
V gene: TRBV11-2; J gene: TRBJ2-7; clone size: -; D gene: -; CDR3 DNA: TGTGCCAGCAGCTTAGATCTCCTGTACGAGCAGTACTTC; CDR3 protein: CASSLDLLYEQYF
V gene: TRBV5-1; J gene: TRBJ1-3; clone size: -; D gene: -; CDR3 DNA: TGCGCCAGCAGCTCGGCAGGCTCCTCTGGAAACACCATATATTTT; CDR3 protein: CASSSAGSSGNTIYF
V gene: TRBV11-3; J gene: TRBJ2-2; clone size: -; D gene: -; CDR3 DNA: TGTGCCAGCAGCTTCTCTCCTAGTTCCGGGGAGCTGTTTTTT; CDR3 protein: CASSFSPSSGELFF
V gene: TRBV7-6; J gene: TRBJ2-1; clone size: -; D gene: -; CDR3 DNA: TGTGCCAGCACCCCCCGCCTGGGGCTTTACAATGAGCAGTTCTTC; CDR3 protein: CASTPRLGLYNEQFF